This entry lists 31 T cell receptor beta chains sequenced from one sample in a study of blood T cell repertoires in COVID-19. Measured with immunoSEQ multiplex PCR; TCRdb has only the in-frame clones, and not every one. The repertoire holds about 200,000 clones, with around 82% as singletons. The sample consisted of PBMCs or T cells enriched from blood (not recorded which). These receptors were taken from a man aged 40-50 years who had recovered from COVID-19.

The gene calls are TRBV7-8 and TRBJ2-2, with 9 positions matching TRBD2. The CDR3 is 16 amino acids. CDR1 is SGHVS, CDR2 FQNEAQ, per germline. The J segment lost 7 bases and the V segment lost 3 bases, leaving 9 bases of the junction unmatched. Written as DNA, the CDR3 is TGTGCCAGCAGCTTGAGGGTGCGGGGGGGCATCGGGGAGCTGTTTTTT. Its translation is CASSLRVRGGIGELFF. The variable domain in full, completed from reference TRBV7-8 and TRBJ2-2, reads GAGVSQSPRYKVAKRGQDVALRCDPISGHVSLFWYQQALGQGPEFLTYFQNEAQLDKSGLPSDRFFAERPEGSVSTLKIQRTQQEDSAVYLCASSLRVRGGIGELFFGEGSRLTVL.

In its sample, this clone was seen once. The chain has TRBV4-3 and TRBJ1-6; D may be TRBD1 (6 bases). Per the germline V gene, CDR1 is LGHNA and CDR2 is YSLEER. The CDR3 covers 18 residues. The V end lost 4 bases, the J end lost 2 bases, and 18 bases lay between the germline ends. CDR3 protein: CASSLTVMDSAYNSPLHF. CDR3 coding DNA: TGCGCCAGCAGCCTGACTGTGATGGACAGCGCCTATAATTCACCCCTCCACTTT.

The chain recombines TRBV10-2 with TRBJ1-4, with D tentatively TRBD1 (6 bases). Trimming removed 8 bases from V and 3 bases from J, with 16 bases in between. Looked up from germline, CDR1 is WSHSY and CDR2 is SAAADI. The CDR3 has 15 residues. The CDR3 DNA reads TGCGCCAGCGGGGGCTTCGTGTCTTCTAATGAAAAACTGTTTTTT. Translation: CASGGFVSSNEKLFF.

This clone came up a few times. Other DNA sequences of this sample code for an identical CDR3. The rearrangement uses TRBV3-1 (or the pseudogene TRBV3-2) and TRBJ1-3, with D uncertain. CDR1 and CDR2 from the germline V gene are LGHDT and YNNKEL (reference sequence). This CDR3 has 14 residues. V was cut by 1 base and J by 2 bases, with 6 bases left in between. The CDR3 protein is CASSQGLTGNTIYF. The CDR3, as DNA: TGTGCCAGCAGCCAAGGACTGACTGGAAACACCATATATTTT.

CDR3 nucleotides: TGTGCCTGGAACGGGGTCATGAACACTGAAGCTTTCTTT. Protein: CAWNGVMNTEAFF. V usage is TRBV30 and J usage is TRBJ1-1; no clear D gene. Trimming took 4 bases from V and 0 from J, leaving 9 bases between them. The CDR3 is 13 amino acids. The germline CDR1 and CDR2 sequences are GTSNPN and SVGIG (reference sequence).

This chain uses TRBV7-2 with TRBJ1-2, with D possibly TRBD1 on 5 matching bases. The CDR3 is made up of 13 amino acids. Trimming cost V 5 bases and J 7 bases, with 14 bases left between them. Germline CDR1 SGHTA, CDR2 FQGNSA. The CDR3 DNA follows: TGTGCCAGCAGCCAGGACACTTGGGCTGGCTACACCTTC. It is translated as CASSQDTWAGYTF.

V is TRBV9 and J is TRBJ2-5; 8 bases fit TRBD2. CDR3 length: 17 amino acids. J was trimmed by 1 base and V by 0 bases; bases with no gene match: 8. Per the germline V gene, CDR1 is SGDLS and CDR2 is YYNGEE. Written as DNA, the CDR3 is TGTGCCAGCAGCGTAGACGGCGGGGGGCTACCCCAAGAGACCCAGTACTTC. The encoded protein is CASSVDGGGLPQETQYF.

The V gene is TRBV4-3, the J gene TRBJ1-6, with no clear D. Germline V gene lookup returns CDR1 LGHNA and CDR2 YSLEER. The length of the CDR3 is 14 residues. V dropped 1 base and J dropped 10 bases, with 11 bases sitting between them. The CDR3 bases are TGCGCCAGCAGCCAAGGACAAGTCAGCTCACCCCTCCACTTT. Translation gives CASSQGQVSSPLHF.

CDR3 sequence reads: CASSPSTTTGVYGYTF. As DNA, the CDR3 is TGTGCCAGCTCACCCTCTACTACCACAGGAGTCTATGGCTACACCTTC. This chain connects TRBV18 to TRBJ1-2, with a tentative D call TRBD1 (5 bases). The CDR3 totals 16 residues. V lost 3 bases and J lost 4, with 18 bases in between. Germline V lookup: CDR1 KGHSH, CDR2 LQKENI. Full variable domain (missing parts from reference TRBV18 and TRBJ1-2): NAGVMQNPRHLVRRRGQEARLRCSPMKGHSHVYWYRQLPEEGLKFMVYLQKENIIDESGMPKERFSAEFPKEGPSILRIQQVVRGDSAAYFCASSPSTTTGVYGYTFGSGTRLTVV.

The chain links TRBV27 to TRBJ1-1, with 7 bases lining up with TRBD1. Losses at the gene ends were 4 bases for V and 0 bases for J; bases not matched to a gene: 5. There are 15 residues in the CDR3. The germline V gene encodes CDR1 MNHEY and CDR2 SMNVEV (reference sequence). In DNA, the CDR3 is TGTGCCAGCAGTTCCCCCAGGGGGATGAACACTGAAGCTTTCTTT. Translated, it gives CASSSPRGMNTEAFF.

The sample holds a few counts of this clone. V usage is TRBV18 and J usage is TRBJ2-5; maybe TRBD1 (6 bases). Germline lookup yields CDR1 KGHSH and CDR2 LQKENI. V dropped 4 bases and J dropped 2 bases, with 11 bases sitting between them. The CDR3 length is 14 residues. The CDR3 DNA follows: TGTGCCAGCTCACGCCGGACAGATCAAGAGACCCAGTACTTC. It specifies CASSRRTDQETQYF.

The sample holds one count of this clone. The chain has TRBV19 and TRBJ2-1; TRBD2 agrees at 11 bases. CDR3 length: 17 residues. CDR1 LNHDA and CDR2 SQIVND come from the germline V gene (reference sequence). The junction had 7 bases not matched to a gene; V was cut back by 3 bases and J by 3 bases. CDR3 in amino acids: CASSIIPLAGGYNEQFF. CDR3 in DNA: TGTGCCAGTAGTATCATACCCCTAGCGGGGGGCTACAATGAGCAGTTCTTC.

This clone was seen once. The chain links TRBV18 to TRBJ1-2; the D is unclear. Trimming shortened V by 2 bases and J by 0 bases, and 7 bases separated the two germline ends. CDR1 is KGHSH, CDR2 LQKENI, per germline. This CDR3 comprises 14 residues. CDR3 nucleotide sequence: TGTGCCAGCTCACCAAACGGAGCTAACTATGGCTACACCTTC. Translation: CASSPNGANYGYTF.

The rearrangement uses TRBV5-1 and TRBJ2-3, with 7 bases aligning to TRBD1. The V segment lost 3 bases and the J segment 5 bases; nucleotides outside the gene matches: 15. The CDR3 extends over 17 amino acids. Germline CDR1 SGHRS, CDR2 YFSETQ. CDR3: CASSSYPGGIDKDTQYF. The CDR3 bases are TGCGCCAGCAGCTCATATCCAGGGGGAATTGATAAAGATACGCAGTATTTT.

This chain links TRBV7-2 with TRBJ1-1; TRBD1 matches at 7 bases. CDR1 SGHTA and CDR2 FQGNSA come from the germline V gene. CDR3 size: 13 residues. V shed 6 bases and J 1 base; nucleotides not matched to a gene: 2. The CDR3 DNA reads as TGTGCCAGCAGAAGGGGGCGGAACACTGAAGCTTTCTTT. Its translation: CASRRGRNTEAFF.

This chain links TRBV19 with TRBJ1-2; D uncertain. The CDR3 consists of 14 residues. Looked up from germline, CDR1 is LNHDA and CDR2 is SQIVND (reference sequence). Between the trimmed V and J ends, which lost 9 bases and 7 bases, there was a span of 21 bases. This CDR3 is CASIAPGSWGGYTF. The CDR3, as DNA: TGTGCCAGCATCGCCCCGGGGAGTTGGGGTGGCTACACCTTC.

The chain recombines TRBV7-2 with TRBJ2-7; possibly TRBD1 for D (6 bases). The germline V and J ends were trimmed by 1 base and 4 bases, with 14 bases remaining between them. This CDR3 has 15 amino acids. CDR1 SGHTA and CDR2 FQGNSA come from the germline V gene. Written as DNA, the CDR3 is TGTGCCAGCAGCTTAGTCCCCAGGGACAATTACGAGCAGTACTTC. This codes for CASSLVPRDNYEQYF.

V usage is TRBV6-5 and J usage is TRBJ2-7; TRBD2 agrees at 9 bases. J lost 3 bases, V lost 1 base, and 7 bases had no gene match. The CDR3 has 16 residues. Per germline, CDR1 MNHEY and CDR2 SVGAGI. The CDR3 bases are TGTGCCAGCAGTTACTGGGGAAGCGGGGGGTTCTACGAGCAGTACTTC. It codes for CASSYWGSGGFYEQYF.

The V and J genes are TRBV18 and TRBJ1-4; D uncertain. Trimming pared 4 bases from V and 0 bases from J, leaving 6 bases between. The CDR3 is 14 amino acids. Germline CDR1 and CDR2: KGHSH and LQKENI. This chain's CDR3 is CASSLSSTNEKLFF. CDR3 nucleotide sequence: TGTGCCAGCTCACTTAGTTCAACTAATGAAAAACTGTTTTTT.

V gene TRBV9 combines with J gene TRBJ2-5; possible D gene TRBD2, 8 bases. The length of the CDR3 is 18 residues. The V end lost 0 bases, the J end lost 1 base, and 19 bases lay between the germline ends. Per germline, CDR1 SGDLS and CDR2 YYNGEE. The CDR3 DNA reads TGTGCCAGCAGCGTAGCTACCGGGAGGGGGCCACTCCAAGAGACCCAGTACTTC. It encodes CASSVATGRGPLQETQYF.

This rearrangement joins TRBV28 to TRBJ2-2; 9 positions match TRBD1. Germline CDR1 is MDHEN and CDR2 is SYDVKM. V dropped 9 bases and J dropped 4; count of bases not matched to a gene: 12. The CDR3 totals 16 residues. This chain's CDR3 is CARGQGSPPATGELFF. The CDR3 region has the DNA TGTGCCAGGGGACAGGGTAGCCCGCCCGCCACCGGGGAGCTGTTTTTT.

The V gene is TRBV15, the J gene TRBJ1-5; 10 bases agree with TRBD1. Looked up from germline, CDR1 is LNHNV and CDR2 is YYDKDF (reference sequence). The CDR3 loop spans 15 amino acids. Unmatched junction bases numbered 5, after V lost 6 bases and J lost 3 bases. DNA for the CDR3: TGTGCCACCAGTTGGACAGGGGGATTCAATCAGCCCCAGCATTTT. Amino acids: CATSWTGGFNQPQHF.

This chain links TRBV4-1 with TRBJ1-1, with D unclear. The CDR3 is 13 residues long. Germline V gives CDR1 MGHRA, CDR2 YSYEKL. With 2 bases removed from V and 1 base from J, the gap between germline ends came to 5 bases. CDR3 loop: CASSQRGNTEAFF. Here the CDR3 DNA reads TGCGCCAGCAGCCAACGGGGGAACACTGAAGCTTTCTTT.

This chain connects TRBV7-2 to TRBJ2-4, with 7 bases matching TRBD1. Looked up from germline, CDR1 is SGHTA and CDR2 is FQGNSA. This CDR3 is built from 16 residues. With 6 bases clipped from V and 0 bases from J, the junction kept 8 bases outside the gene matches. The CDR3 spells CASSQDRVEAKNIQYF. CDR3 DNA: TGTGCCAGCAGTCAAGACAGGGTGGAAGCCAAAAACATTCAGTACTTC. Full variable domain (rest looked up from reference TRBV7-2 and TRBJ2-4): GAGVSQSPSNKVTEKGKDVELRCDPISGHTALYWYRQSLGQGLEFLIYFQGNSAPDKSGLPSDRFSAERTGGSVSTLTIQRTQQEDSAVYLCASSQDRVEAKNIQYFGAGTRLSVL.

This clone was picked up a small number of times. The chain carries TRBV3-1 (or the pseudogene TRBV3-2) and TRBJ1-6, with TRBD1 matching 7 bases. J was trimmed by 10 bases and V by 5 bases; bases with no gene match: 8. The CDR3 has 14 amino acids. Germline-derived CDR1 and CDR2 are LGHDT and YNNKEL (reference sequence). CDR3 sequence reads: CASSFNTGESPLHF. Here the CDR3 DNA reads TGTGCCAGCAGCTTTAATACAGGGGAATCACCCCTCCACTTT.

The table lists this clone with a few counts. In DNA, the CDR3 is TGTGCCAGTAGTATGCGGCGGCAGGGGGACAATGAGCAGTTCTTC. Protein: CASSMRRQGDNEQFF. V usage is TRBV19 and J usage is TRBJ2-1; TRBD1 matches 7 bases. V was pared by 3 bases and J by 5 bases, with 7 bases of the junction left unmatched. From germline, CDR1 is LNHDA and CDR2 SQIVND (reference sequence). CDR3 length: 15 amino acids.

The chain has TRBV5-1 and TRBJ2-7, with TRBD2 identical over 7 bases. V lost 2 bases and J lost 5; bases outside the gene matches: 10. The CDR3 length is 15 residues. Germline CDR1 and CDR2: SGHRS and YFSETQ. Here the CDR3 reads CASSFGTTWGNEQYF. For the CDR3, the DNA is TGCGCCAGCAGCTTTGGGACTACATGGGGTAACGAGCAGTACTTC.

In DNA form, the CDR3 reads TGTGCCAGCAGCTTGCAGGGAACTAACTATGGCTACACCTTC. Translation gives CASSLQGTNYGYTF. The chain uses TRBV5-4 and TRBJ1-2; maybe TRBD1 (5 bases). This CDR3 comprises 14 residues. The V end was cut by 1 base, the J end by 0 bases, with 7 bases between. Per the germline V gene, CDR1 is SGHNT and CDR2 is YYREEE (reference sequence).

This sequence joins TRBV30 and TRBJ2-2; no firm D call. CDR1 is GTSNPN and CDR2 is SVGIG in the germline V gene (reference sequence). CDR3 length: 14 amino acids. V was pared by 1 base and J by 4 bases, with 10 bases between. CDR3 residues: CAWSEARATGELFF. The DNA for the CDR3 is TGTGCCTGGAGTGAGGCTAGAGCCACCGGGGAGCTGTTTTTT.

The chain recombines TRBV6-4 with TRBJ1-6; D may be TRBD1 (5 bases). Looked up from germline, CDR1 is MRHNA and CDR2 is SNTAGT. The V end lost 7 bases, the J end lost 5 bases, and 15 bases lay between the germline ends. The CDR3 sequence is 15 residues long. The CDR3 nucleotides read TGTGCCAGCAATAGGACGGGAGGGGATAATTCACCCCTCCACTTT. Translated, it gives CASNRTGGDNSPLHF.

The chain recombines TRBV7-2 with TRBJ2-5; 8 bases agree with TRBD1. Per the germline V gene, CDR1 is SGHTA and CDR2 is FQGNSA. The CDR3 consists of 15 residues. J lost 6 bases, V lost 4 bases, and 10 bases had no gene match. The CDR3 DNA follows: TGTGCCAGCAGCTATGACAGGGGCGGTGCGCAGACCCAGTACTTC. Protein product: CASSYDRGGAQTQYF.